The 16 T cell receptor beta chains in this list originate from one sample, sequenced in a study of blood T cells in healthy people across ages. Next came a second PCR, run for about 7 to 12 cycles, which used a sample-barcoded 5' primer along with a J-beta primer mix. TCRdb passed the 5' RACE reads through MiXCR, listing each CDR3 protein once. The data hold more than 700,000 distinct CDR3 sequences, with about 42% observed a single time. Specimen: blood. The receptors stem from a man older than 75 in good health.

This clonotype was seen more than once but under ten times. This CDR3 reads CASRVPGTGAVEQYF. CDR3 nucleotide sequence: TGTGCCAGCAGGGTACCCGGGACAGGGGCTGTCGAGCAGTACTTC. The chain has TRBV7-9 and TRBJ2-7, with TRBD1 matching over 10 bases. The germline CDR1 and CDR2 sequences are SEHNR and FQNEAQ (reference sequence). J gave up 6 bases and V 6 bases, and 11 bases lay outside the gene matches. This CDR3 region has 15 residues.

Notes on this clonotype: Since no conserved phenylalanine or tryptophan closes the CDR3, a read error is the likely cause. The chain is built from TRBV29-1 and TRBJ2-1, with D possibly TRBD1 on 6 matching bases. The germline V and J ends were trimmed by 3 bases and 2 bases, with 14 bases remaining between them. The CDR3 contains 15 residues. CDR1 and CDR2 (germline): SQVTM, ANQGSEA. CDR3 coding DNA: TGCAGCGTTGATATTCGGGACAAGGCCTACAATGAGCAGTTCATC. Translated: CSVDIRDKAYNEQFI.

The chain carries TRBV14 and TRBJ2-4; D uncertain. Trimming removed 0 bases from V and 13 bases from J, with 19 bases in between. Germline loops: CDR1 SGHDN, CDR2 FVKESK. The CDR3 contains 15 residues. CDR3 nucleotides: TGTGCCAGCAGCCAAGAAGGCTGGCGCTTCCAGGAGCAGTACTTC. Its protein product is CASSQEGWRFQEQYF.

The rearrangement uses TRBV5-1 and TRBJ2-4; D is perhaps TRBD2 (5 bases). The J call could be wrong; TRBJ2-7 is a better fit for the DNA end. Germline V gene sequence: CDR1 SGHRS, CDR2 YFSETQ. The CDR3 contains 13 residues. Here the CDR3 reads CASSWTPGNEQYF. In DNA, the CDR3 is TGCGCCAGCAGCTGGACTCCAGGCAACGAGCAGTACTTC.

This clonotype has only a few counts. The chain combines TRBV5-1 with TRBJ2-3; no definite D call. From germline, CDR1 is SGHRS and CDR2 YFSETQ. The CDR3 sequence is 16 residues long. V was clipped by 4 bases and J by 1 base, with 16 bases between them. The CDR3 DNA reads as TGCGCCAGCAGCCTCCTCCGACCCCAGGGCACAGATACGCAGTATTTT. Amino acids: CASSLLRPQGTDTQYF.

The chain couples TRBV20-1 to TRBJ1-2, with TRBD1 matching over 7 bases. V shed 6 bases and J 6 bases; nucleotides not matched to a gene: 7. Germline values: CDR1 DFQATT, CDR2 SNEGSKA (reference sequence). The CDR3 is 12 amino acids. DNA of the CDR3: TGCAGTGCCAGGGACAGCTTTCATGGCTACACCTTC. Translated, it gives CSARDSFHGYTF.

CDR3 amino acids: CASSQDRLRGPRYNSPLHF. DNA of the CDR3: TGCGCCAGCAGCCAAGATAGACTGAGGGGACCTCGGTATAATTCACCCCTCCACTTT. J is TRBJ1-6 and V is TRBV4-3, with D perhaps TRBD1 (5 bases). The CDR3 spans 19 residues. CDR1 and CDR2 from the germline V gene are LGHNA and YSLEER. The V end was cut by 0 bases, the J end by 4 bases, with 19 bases between.

Only a few counts were recorded for this clonotype. This chain's CDR3 is CASSQPRQTTDTQYF. The CDR3 region has the DNA TGTGCCAGCAGCCAACCGCGACAAACCACAGATACGCAGTATTTT. The rearrangement links TRBV4-2 to TRBJ2-3; no clear D. In germline, CDR1 is LGHNA, CDR2 YNFKEQ. The CDR3 has 15 residues. V lost 2 bases, J lost 2 bases, and 11 bases lay in between.

The chain is built from TRBV12-3 or TRBV12-4 and TRBJ2-1; D is undetermined. V shed 3 bases and J shed 10 bases, with 16 bases lying between them. The CDR3 sequence is 14 residues long. The CDR3 reads CASSFGRVQTEQFF. CDR3 coding DNA: TGTGCCAGCAGTTTCGGAAGAGTACAAACAGAGCAGTTCTTC.

This clonotype occurred a few times. This chain links TRBV7-2 with TRBJ2-1; TRBD2 agrees at 16 bases. V was clipped by 3 bases and J by 5 bases; unmatched bases: 19. In germline, CDR1 is SGHTA, CDR2 FQGNSA. The CDR3 consists of 22 residues. The CDR3 spells CASSLRLGGLAGGPGSDNEQFF. CDR3 coding DNA: TGTGCCAGCAGCTTGCGTTTAGGGGGACTAGCGGGAGGGCCTGGTAGTGACAATGAGCAGTTCTTC.

This clonotype was counted between two and nine times. This chain uses TRBV12-3 or TRBV12-4 with TRBJ2-1; 9 bases align to TRBD2. Unmatched junction bases numbered 5, after V lost 5 bases and J lost 9 bases. The length of the CDR3 is 13 residues. The CDR3 sequence is CASSPTSGFEQFF. CDR3 bases: TGTGCCAGCAGTCCGACTAGCGGTTTTGAGCAGTTCTTC.

The chain carries TRBV6-2 or TRBV6-3 and TRBJ2-1, with 14 positions matching TRBD2. In germline, CDR1 is MNHEY, CDR2 SVGEGT. The CDR3 is 19 amino acids. The trim removed 5 bases at V and 5 bases at J, leaving 14 bases unmatched. This chain's CDR3 is CASSTHNWGLAGVNNEQFF. The CDR3 DNA sequence: TGTGCCAGCAGTACCCATAATTGGGGACTAGCGGGAGTGAACAATGAGCAGTTCTTC.

This clonotype was detected ten times or more. CDR3 nucleotides: TGTGCCAGCAGTTTCCGGGGACTAGCGAGCACAGATACGCAGTATTTT. Residues: CASSFRGLASTDTQYF. The V and J genes are TRBV27 and TRBJ2-3; 10 bases agree with TRBD2. Germline V gene lookup returns CDR1 MNHEY and CDR2 SMNVEV (reference sequence). The V and J ends lost 3 bases and 0 bases, in that order; junction bases with no gene match: 3. This CDR3 has 16 amino acids.

This chain connects TRBV29-1 to TRBJ1-2; perhaps TRBD1 as D (6 bases). CDR1 is SQVTM and CDR2 is ANQGSEA in the germline V gene. Between the trimmed V and J ends, which lost 6 bases and 5 bases, there was a span of 10 bases. The CDR3 runs to 11 residues. The CDR3 protein is CSVAGEYGYTF. CDR3 nucleotides: TGCAGCGTAGCAGGGGAGTATGGCTACACCTTC.

This clonotype was seen only a few times. The V gene is TRBV20-1, the J gene TRBJ2-1; D is tentatively TRBD1 or TRBD2 (6 bases each). The V end was cut by 1 base, the J end by 8 bases, with 18 bases between. Germline CDR1 reads DFQATT; CDR2 reads SNEGSKA (reference sequence). This CDR3 spans 15 amino acids. CDR3 sequence reads: CSARGTGALWDEQFF. The CDR3 coding sequence is TGCAGTGCTAGAGGAACGGGGGCCCTCTGGGATGAGCAGTTCTTC.

A word on this clonotype: Germline and junction disagree at one end, which may indicate a read error. Written as DNA, the CDR3 is TGCAGCGTCGAAGATCAAGTAGGACGGGGAAGGTACGAGCAGTACTTC. Its translation: CSVEDQVGRGRYEQYF. The V and J genes are TRBV29-1 and TRBJ2-7; tentatively, D is TRBD2 (5 bases). The V gene's germline CDR1 is SQVTM and CDR2 ANQGSEA. This CDR3 has 16 residues.